A selection of T cell receptor beta chains follows, all from one sample in a study of regulatory T cells in long-lasting Graves disease. TCRdb processed the multiplex PCR reads anew with MiXCR; each CDR3 protein has one entry. The table has 350,000 to 500,000 distinct CDR3 sequences, roughly 21% seen once. Sequencing was performed on peripheral blood mononuclear cells (PBMCs), taken when the disease was refractory, from a patient treated with antithyroid drugs. The receptors derive from a female donor with Graves disease. CDR3s include the opening cysteine and the closing phenylalanine or tryptophan. The order of the fields is clone size, D gene, V gene, J gene, CDR3 protein, CDR3 DNA. A D gene is named only where the DNA matches it firmly. Clone sizes are given selectively: once, few, many, or a class where the clone is expanded.

many,TRBD1,TRBV6-5,TRBJ1-2,CASSSGQVLNYGYTF,TGTGCCAGCAGTTCCGGACAGGTCCTGAACTATGGCTACACCTTC
many,TRBD2,TRBV28,TRBJ2-4,CASSFGTSGDQYF,TGTGCCAGCAGTTTTGGGACTAGCGGGGATCAGTACTTC
NA,NA,TRBV11-2,TRBJ2-2,CVSSLVGGSTGELFF,TGTGTCAGCAGCTTAGTCGGGGGCAGCACCGGGGAGCTGTTTTTT
many,NA,TRBV2,TRBJ2-7,CASSVREYEQYF,TGTGCCAGCAGTGTCAGGGAGTACGAGCAGTACTTC
many,NA,TRBV28,TRBJ2-5,CASSLREIPPETQYF,TGTGCCAGCAGTTTGAGGGAGATCCCCCCAGAGACCCAGTACTTC
many,NA,TRBV12-3/TRBV12-4,TRBJ1-1,CASSFEATEAFF,TGTGCCAGCAGTTTTGAGGCCACTGAAGCTTTCTTT
many,NA,TRBV2,TRBJ1-1,CASSGDKNTEAFF,TGTGCCAGCAGTGGAGACAAGAACACTGAAGCTTTCTTT
many,NA,TRBV6-1,TRBJ1-5,CASSDFFSNQPQHF,TGTGCCAGCAGTGATTTTTTTAGCAATCAGCCCCAGCATTTT
many,NA,TRBV20-1,TRBJ2-5,CSAVRPVETQYF,TGCAGTGCTGTCAGACCGGTTGAGACCCAGTACTTC
NA,TRBD1,TRBV4-1,TRBJ1-6,CASSLGQGGDSPLHF,TGCGCCAGCAGCCTCGGACAGGGTGGAGATTCACCCCTCCACTTT
many,TRBD1,TRBV15,TRBJ1-5,CATSLQGRNQPQHF,TGTGCCACCAGCTTACAGGGGCGCAATCAGCCCCAGCATTTT
NA,NA,TRBV2,TRBJ1-1,CASRGPGSWAEAFF,TGTGCCAGCAGGGGACCTGGGAGCTGGGCTGAAGCTTTCTTT
NA,TRBD2,TRBV28,TRBJ2-7,CASSFQTSGRAYEQYF,TGTGCCAGCAGTTTCCAGACTAGCGGGAGGGCCTACGAGCAGTACTTC
many,NA,TRBV5-1,TRBJ2-2,CASSLGEANTGELFF,TGCGCCAGCAGCTTGGGTGAGGCGAACACCGGGGAGCTGTTTTTT
few,TRBD1,TRBV5-1,TRBJ1-4,CASSSIGTGGVWTNEKLFF,TGCGCCAGCAGCTCCATAGGGACAGGGGGCGTCTGGACTAATGAAAAACTGTTTTTT
NA,NA,TRBV9,TRBJ2-1,CASSAPRDNEQFF,TGTGCCAGCAGCGCCCCTAGGGACAATGAGCAGTTCTTC
NA,NA,TRBV2,TRBJ1-4,CASSGPGATNEKLFF,TGTGCCAGCAGTGGGCCTGGGGCAACTAATGAAAAACTGTTTTTT
many,NA,TRBV19,TRBJ1-1,CASSIELPTDTEAFF,TGTGCCAGTAGTATTGAACTACCAACAGACACTGAAGCTTTCTTT
many,NA,TRBV12-3/TRBV12-4,TRBJ1-5,CASSLADSKEQPQHF,TGTGCCAGCAGTTTAGCCGACAGTAAAGAGCAGCCCCAGCATTTT
NA,TRBD1,TRBV19,TRBJ1-1,CASSITGTGRPEAFF,TGTGCCAGTAGTATAACCGGGACAGGGCGGCCTGAAGCTTTCTTT
NA,TRBD2,TRBV10-2,TRBJ2-1,CASSLGLADYNEQFF,TGCGCCAGCAGTCTGGGGCTAGCGGATTACAATGAGCAGTTCTTC
many,NA,TRBV28,TRBJ2-2,CASIRRNTGELFF,TGTGCCAGCATCAGACGGAACACCGGGGAGCTGTTTTTT
NA,NA,TRBV27,TRBJ2-3,CASSPRPPGLLDPDTQYF,TGTGCCAGCAGTCCGCGCCCCCCCGGACTCCTCGACCCCGATACGCAGTATTTT
many,NA,TRBV6-5,TRBJ2-7,CASSYLDSLVYEQYF,TGTGCCAGCAGTTACCTGGACTCCCTGGTGTACGAGCAGTACTTC